These 3 T cell receptor beta chains originate from one sample sequenced in a study of shared clonotypes between healthy human individuals. The method was immunoSEQ multiplex PCR; TCRdb's version includes in-frame clones alone and lacks a portion of them. The sample includes 1,400,000 or so clones, just under 99% of them seen just once. Sequencing was carried out using naive CD4+ T cells sorted from blood. Noted subset: CD45RA+ positively selected. These receptors came from a man younger than 45 in good health.

The J gene is TRBJ2-6, the V gene TRBV5-1, with D perhaps matching TRBD2 (5 bases). The V end was cut by 8 bases, the J end by 3 bases, with 15 bases between. Germline V gives CDR1 SGHRS, CDR2 YFSETQ. The length of the CDR3 is 15 residues. The CDR3 DNA sequence: TGCGCCAGTCGGGTCGGAGGTGGTGGGGCCAACGTCCTGACTTTC. Protein product: CASRVGGGGANVLTF.

This chain joins TRBV30 and TRBJ2-1, with TRBD1 matching 9 bases. V shed 4 bases, J shed 8 bases, and the junction held 6 bases outside the gene matches. Germline V gives CDR1 GTSNPN, CDR2 SVGIG (reference sequence). This CDR3 region has 13 residues. The DNA for the CDR3 is TGTGCCTGGACGGGGACAGGGCTATATGAGCAGTTCTTC. It encodes CAWTGTGLYEQFF.

The CDR3 nucleotides read TGTGCCAGCTCACCCCCCCGGGGTTCCCTCCAAGAGACCCAGTACTTC. Amino acids: CASSPPRGSLQETQYF. The chain joins TRBV18 to TRBJ2-5; a weak D match, TRBD2 (5 bases). CDR3 length: 16 amino acids. Trimming stripped 3 bases from V and 1 base from J, with 15 bases between. CDR1 and CDR2 (germline): KGHSH, LQKENI.